The 30 T cell receptor beta chains below were found in one sample sequenced in a study of T-cell reconstitution after alpha-beta-depleted transplantation in children. It was with unique molecular identifiers that the TCRbeta library was prepared. TCRdb recomputed calls from the PCR reads with MiXCR, one row per CDR3 protein. Of hundreds of thousands of distinct CDR3 sequences listed, 15% to 20% are singletons. Sequencing was performed on PBMCs, mostly from graft donor cells, taken 360 days after TCRalphabeta/CD19-depleted stem cell transplant. The receptors were sampled from a boy under two years old who had a stem cell transplant for Wiskott-Aldrich syndrome, so the T cells may come from the graft donor.

A few counts support this clonotype. This rearrangement joins TRBV4-3 to TRBJ2-1; 10 nucleotides agree with TRBD2. Germline CDR1 is LGHNA and CDR2 is YSLEER. V lost 2 bases and J lost 1; bases outside the gene matches: 8. CDR3 length equals 18 residues. CDR3 loop: CASSQLAGAGSSYNEQFF. The DNA of the CDR3 is TGCGCCAGCAGCCAACTAGCGGGGGCCGGTTCATCCTACAATGAGCAGTTCTTC.

This clonotype showed up many times. As DNA, the CDR3 is TGCGCCAGCAGCCTCCCTTCGGGCTACGAGCAGTACTTC. The encoded protein is CASSLPSGYEQYF. The chain is built from TRBV4-1 and TRBJ2-7, with no clear D. This CDR3 comprises 13 residues. Germline V gene lookup returns CDR1 MGHRA and CDR2 YSYEKL. The V gene lost 4 bases and the J gene lost 3 bases, with 10 bases spanning the gap.

This clonotype occurred a few times. The V gene is TRBV20-1, the J gene TRBJ1-1; TRBD1 is a possible D gene (5 bases). The germline CDR1 and CDR2 sequences are DFQATT and SNEGSKA (reference sequence). V gave up 4 bases and J gave up 0 bases, with 18 bases separating them. This CDR3 spans 16 amino acids. The CDR3 reads CSANRGGRRLNTEAFF. In DNA, the CDR3 is TGCAGTGCTAACCGGGGGGGACGGCGCCTGAACACTGAAGCTTTCTTT.

The table lists this clonotype with many counts. The gene calls are TRBV12-3 or TRBV12-4 and TRBJ2-7; D assignment may be TRBD1 or TRBD2 (5 bases each). The CDR3 consists of 15 residues. The germline V and J ends were trimmed by 1 base and 10 bases, with 20 bases remaining between them. The CDR3 spells CASSLVGRLIAGQYF. DNA for the CDR3: TGTGCCAGCAGTTTAGTGGGACGTCTTATCGCGGGTCAGTACTTC.

The rearrangement links TRBV7-9 to TRBJ2-3; 11 nucleotides align to TRBD2. CDR1 and CDR2 (germline): SEHNR, FQNEAQ (reference sequence). The CDR3 extends over 16 amino acids. With V trimmed by 4 bases and J by 2 bases, 5 bases remained unmatched. CDR3 nucleotide sequence: TGTGCCAGCAGCTATATGACTAGCGGGGACACAGATACGCAGTATTTT. Translation: CASSYMTSGDTDTQYF.

This clonotype was recorded only once. The rearrangement uses TRBV12-3 or TRBV12-4 and TRBJ2-2; 14 bases map to TRBD2. CDR3 length: 18 residues. With 10 bases clipped from V and 4 bases from J, the junction kept 14 bases outside the gene matches. CDR3 amino acids: CAIRTAGTSGRATGELFF. CDR3 DNA: TGTGCCATCAGAACTGCCGGGACTAGCGGGAGAGCCACCGGGGAGCTGTTTTTT.

This clonotype was counted only a few times. CDR3 protein: CASSFWGEQETQYF. CDR3 nucleotide sequence: TGTGCCAGCAGTTTTTGGGGGGAGCAAGAGACCCAGTACTTC. The V and J genes are TRBV12-3 or TRBV12-4 and TRBJ2-5; a weak D match, TRBD2 (6 bases). V shed 3 bases and J shed 2 bases, with 10 bases lying between them. The CDR3 is 14 residues long.

V is TRBV7-2 and J is TRBJ1-4, with a tentative D call TRBD1 (6 bases). Germline V CDR1 and CDR2: SGHTA, FQGNSA. This CDR3 contains 12 residues. V lost 7 bases and J lost 8, with 11 bases in between. As DNA, the CDR3 is TGTGCCAGCACCTTGGACAGCGAAAAACTGTTTTTT. This sequence encodes CASTLDSEKLFF.

V is TRBV5-1 and J is TRBJ2-2, with TRBD2 matching over 13 bases. V trimming: 3 bases; J trimming: 6 bases; junction bases outside the gene matches: 5. CDR1 is SGHRS, CDR2 YFSETQ, per germline. The CDR3 is 16 residues long. CDR3 in DNA: TGCGCCAGCAGCTCAGGACTAGCGGGGGTATCCGGGGAGCTGTTTTTT. Its protein is CASSSGLAGVSGELFF. The full variable domain, rest sourced from reference TRBV5-1 and TRBJ2-2, is KAGVTQTPRYLIKTRGQQVTLSCSPISGHRSVSWYQQTPGQGLQFLFEYFSETQRNKGNFPGRFSGRQFSNSRSEMNVSTLELGDSALYLCASSSGLAGVSGELFFGEGSRLTVL.

The rearrangement joins TRBV24-1 to TRBJ2-3; D tentatively reads TRBD1 or TRBD2 (5 bases each). In germline, CDR1 is KGHDR, CDR2 SFDVKD. This CDR3 is 14 amino acids long. Trimming pared 2 bases from V and 4 bases from J, leaving 9 bases between. This CDR3 is CATSDYWGPDTQYF. CDR3 nucleotides: TGTGCCACCAGTGATTATTGGGGACCAGATACGCAGTATTTT.

The rearrangement links TRBV6-1 to TRBJ1-5; D gene uncertain. V was cut by 5 bases and J by 4 bases, with 9 bases left in between. This CDR3 is 13 amino acids long. Germline V gives CDR1 MNHNS, CDR2 SASEGT. The CDR3: CASSRRENQPQHF. Here the CDR3 DNA reads TGTGCCAGCAGTCGAAGGGAGAATCAGCCCCAGCATTTT.

The V and J genes are TRBV5-5 and TRBJ2-1, with unresolved D. The CDR3 has 15 amino acids. The V end lost 0 bases, the J end lost 7 bases, and 14 bases lay between the germline ends. CDR1 is SGHKS, CDR2 YYEKEE, per germline (reference sequence). The CDR3 loop reads CASSLAGAQKNEQFF. CDR3 nucleotides: TGTGCCAGCAGCTTGGCGGGTGCGCAAAAAAATGAGCAGTTCTTC.

This chain joins TRBV7-9 and TRBJ2-1, with 9 bases fitting TRBD2. V dropped 1 base and J dropped 0; count of bases not matched to a gene: 4. This CDR3 has 17 residues. The V gene's germline CDR1 is SEHNR and CDR2 FQNEAQ (reference sequence). Here the CDR3 reads CASSLGSLAGSYNEQFF. The CDR3 region has the DNA TGTGCCAGCAGCTTAGGTTCACTAGCGGGCTCCTACAATGAGCAGTTCTTC.

The chain recombines TRBV7-9 with TRBJ2-1, with a possible D match to TRBD1 (6 bases). CDR1 is SEHNR, CDR2 FQNEAQ, per germline (reference sequence). V was pared by 5 bases and J by 7 bases, with 18 bases between. The CDR3 runs 15 residues. CDR3 nucleotide sequence: TGTGCCAGCAGCCCACCCGGGCTTAGGGGGAATGAGCAGTTCTTC. Translation gives CASSPPGLRGNEQFF.

The genes are TRBV20-1 and TRBJ2-3, with 10 positions matching TRBD2. The V and J ends lost 6 bases and 1 base, in that order; junction bases with no gene match: 4. Germline assignment: CDR1 DFQATT and CDR2 SNEGSKA (reference sequence). The CDR3 totals 14 residues. CDR3 sequence: CSAPGTSGTDTQYF. CDR3 nucleotides: TGCAGTGCGCCCGGGACTAGCGGCACAGATACGCAGTATTTT.

This clonotype occurred a few times. CDR3 DNA: TGTGCCATCAGTGAGTGGACTAGAGGCACCGGGGAGCTGTTTTTT. Protein sequence: CAISEWTRGTGELFF. The genes are TRBV10-3 and TRBJ2-2, with 7 bases matching TRBD2. Germline CDR1 and CDR2: ENHRY and SYGVKD. V lost 1 base to trimming and J lost 4 bases; unmatched junction nucleotides: 3. This CDR3 is 15 amino acids long.

V usage is TRBV10-3 and J usage is TRBJ2-3, with TRBD2 as a possible D gene (5 bases). Deletions cut 7 bases from V and 1 base from J, with 9 bases between. The CDR3 covers 13 residues. The germline V gene has CDR1 ENHRY and CDR2 SYGVKD. Written as DNA, the CDR3 is TGTGCCATCATTGAAGCGGGCACAGATACGCAGTATTTT. This translates into CAIIEAGTDTQYF.

There are a few counts of this clonotype. The chain uses TRBV7-8 and TRBJ2-7; 10 bases map to TRBD2. This CDR3 has 16 residues. Losses at the gene ends were 5 bases for V and 2 bases for J; bases not matched to a gene: 9. CDR1 is SGHVS and CDR2 is FQNEAQ in the germline V gene. For the CDR3, the DNA is TGTGCCAGCAGCCCCCAAGGACTAGCGGCCGCCTACGAGCAGTACTTC. This sequence encodes CASSPQGLAAAYEQYF.

The CDR3 region has the DNA TGTGCCAGCAGCCCCCTAGTCGAGCAGTTCTTC. It is translated as CASSPLVEQFF. The chain is built from TRBV7-6 and TRBJ2-1, with unresolved D. V shed 5 bases and J shed 10 bases, with 9 bases lying between them. This CDR3 spans 11 amino acids. The germline V gene has CDR1 SGHVS and CDR2 FNYEAQ.

The J gene is TRBJ2-1, the V gene TRBV27; possibly TRBD1 or TRBD2 for D (5 bases each). The CDR3 length is 17 residues. Trimming took off 2 bases at V and 3 bases at J, with 17 bases between the two ends. The V gene's germline CDR1 is MNHEY and CDR2 SMNVEV (reference sequence). CDR3 coding DNA: TGTGCCAGCAGTTTAGGGGCGGGTTCCTCTCTCTACAATGAGCAGTTCTTC. Translating it yields CASSLGAGSSLYNEQFF.

This clonotype was recorded a few times. The chain uses TRBV12-3 or TRBV12-4 and TRBJ1-1; D is uncertain. This CDR3 is built from 13 residues. Trimming cost V 6 bases and J 3 bases, with 11 bases left between them. The CDR3 spells CASRLPNYTEAFF. The CDR3 DNA reads as TGTGCCAGCAGGTTGCCGAATTACACTGAAGCTTTCTTT.

This sequence joins TRBV27 and TRBJ2-2, with D uncertain. The CDR3 runs to 17 residues. In germline, CDR1 is MNHEY, CDR2 SMNVEV (reference sequence). V lost 1 base to trimming and J lost 0 bases, with 12 bases between them. CDR3 loop: CASSLFPPHPNTGELFF. The CDR3 DNA follows: TGTGCCAGCAGTTTATTTCCGCCCCATCCGAACACCGGGGAGCTGTTTTTT.

The rearrangement joins TRBV5-5 to TRBJ2-7; D remains ambiguous. Germline loops: CDR1 SGHKS, CDR2 YYEKEE (reference sequence). V dropped 0 bases and J dropped 4 bases, with 14 bases sitting between them. CDR3 size: 15 residues. CDR3 region: CASSLAVGSAYEQYF. The DNA for the CDR3 is TGTGCCAGCAGCTTGGCCGTCGGCTCAGCTTACGAGCAGTACTTC.

The chain is built from TRBV6-1 and TRBJ2-1; D gene unclear. V gave up 1 base and J gave up 0 bases, with 4 bases separating them. Germline loops: CDR1 MNHNS, CDR2 SASEGT. The CDR3 contains 14 residues. The CDR3 DNA reads as TGTGCCAGCAGTGAAGAAATCTCCTACAATGAGCAGTTCTTC. Amino acid sequence: CASSEEISYNEQFF.

The sample holds a few counts of this clonotype. This rearrangement joins TRBV19 to TRBJ1-5; TRBD1 matches at 7 bases. The germline V gene has CDR1 LNHDA and CDR2 SQIVND (reference sequence). The V and J ends lost 3 bases and 0 bases, in that order; junction bases with no gene match: 2. The CDR3 covers 15 residues. In DNA form, the CDR3 reads TGTGCCAGTAGTATTTGGGACAGTAGCAATCAGCCCCAGCATTTT. It encodes CASSIWDSSNQPQHF.

The sample holds a few counts of this clonotype. The gene calls are TRBV5-1 and TRBJ2-1; D is uncertain. The CDR3 length is 16 residues. CDR1 is SGHRS and CDR2 is YFSETQ in the germline V gene. V dropped 0 bases and J dropped 4 bases, with 14 bases sitting between them. The CDR3 region is CASSLAVSSIYNEQFF. CDR3 DNA sequence: TGCGCCAGCAGCTTGGCAGTTAGCTCAATTTACAATGAGCAGTTCTTC. Based on the CDR3 plus reference TRBV5-1 and TRBJ2-1, the full variable domain is KAGVTQTPRYLIKTRGQQVTLSCSPISGHRSVSWYQQTPGQGLQFLFEYFSETQRNKGNFPGRFSGRQFSNSRSEMNVSTLELGDSALYLCASSLAVSSIYNEQFFGPGTRLTVL.

This chain uses TRBV18 with TRBJ2-1; D might be TRBD1 or TRBD2, each matching 5 bases. Trimming left V 2 bases short and J 12 bases short, with 20 bases between. Looked up from germline, CDR1 is KGHSH and CDR2 is LQKENI. The CDR3 contains 15 residues. CDR3 coding DNA: TGTGCCAGCTCACCAACCTCGGGATCAATCACAGGGCAGTTCTTC. Translating gives CASSPTSGSITGQFF.

This clonotype was seen a few times. This chain connects TRBV5-6 to TRBJ2-7; a possible D gene is TRBD1 (6 bases). Germline-derived CDR1 and CDR2 are SGHDT and YYEEEE. This CDR3 is built from 14 residues. Trimming took off 4 bases at V and 5 bases at J, with 16 bases between the two ends. This chain's CDR3 is CASSRYRVSNEQYF. The DNA for the CDR3 is TGTGCCAGCAGCCGATACAGGGTTTCAAACGAGCAGTACTTC.

The sample holds a few counts of this clonotype. This sequence joins TRBV5-1 and TRBJ2-7; TRBD2 agrees at 11 bases. The V segment lost 0 bases and the J segment 4 bases; nucleotides outside the gene matches: 3. CDR1 and CDR2 from the germline V gene are SGHRS and YFSETQ. CDR3 length: 15 amino acids. This CDR3 reads CASSLETSGDYEQYF. DNA for the CDR3: TGCGCCAGCAGCTTGGAGACTAGCGGGGATTACGAGCAGTACTTC.

The chain is built from TRBV24-1 and TRBJ2-1; D is possibly TRBD2 (6 bases). The CDR3 has 14 amino acids. The germline V gene has CDR1 KGHDR and CDR2 SFDVKD. Trimming removed 5 bases from V and 4 bases from J, with 11 bases in between. In DNA, the CDR3 is TGTGCCACCAGTGGAGGGAGGCCTTACAATGAGCAGTTCTTC. It translates to CATSGGRPYNEQFF.